This T cell receptor (beta chain) derives from a study of shared clonotypes between healthy human individuals. Data came from immunoSEQ multiplex PCR; TCRdb stores just in-frame clones and leaves some out. The table records 2 million to 2.5 million clones, about 92% of them present only once. Trimming shortened V by 4 bases and J by 1 base, and 11 bases separated the two germline ends. Germline V gene lookup returns CDR1 SGHRS and CDR2 YFSETQ. The CDR3 spans 15 residues. The sample consisted of naive CD4+ T cells from PBMCs. Noted subset: CD45RA+ positively selected. The J gene is TRBJ2-2, the V gene TRBV5-1; either TRBD1 or TRBD2 may fit D (5 bases each). This clonotype was obtained from a young man in good health. Some clones in this sample may be carry-over from other donors' samples. The CDR3, as DNA: TGCGCCAGCAGCGGAACAGGACTGAACACCGGGGAGCTGTTTTTT. The encoded protein is CASSGTGLNTGELFF.